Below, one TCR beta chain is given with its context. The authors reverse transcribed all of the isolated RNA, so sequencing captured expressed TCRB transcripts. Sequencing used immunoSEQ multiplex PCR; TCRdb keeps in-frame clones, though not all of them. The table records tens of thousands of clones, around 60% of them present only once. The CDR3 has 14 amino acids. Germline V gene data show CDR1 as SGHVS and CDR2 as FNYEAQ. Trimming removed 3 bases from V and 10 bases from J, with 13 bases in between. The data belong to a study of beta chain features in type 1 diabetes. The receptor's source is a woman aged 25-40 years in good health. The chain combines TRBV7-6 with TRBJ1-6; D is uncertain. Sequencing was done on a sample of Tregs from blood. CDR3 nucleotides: TGTGCCAGCAGCTTTGGGCAGTTTCGATCACCCCTCCACTTT. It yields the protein CASSFGQFRSPLHF.